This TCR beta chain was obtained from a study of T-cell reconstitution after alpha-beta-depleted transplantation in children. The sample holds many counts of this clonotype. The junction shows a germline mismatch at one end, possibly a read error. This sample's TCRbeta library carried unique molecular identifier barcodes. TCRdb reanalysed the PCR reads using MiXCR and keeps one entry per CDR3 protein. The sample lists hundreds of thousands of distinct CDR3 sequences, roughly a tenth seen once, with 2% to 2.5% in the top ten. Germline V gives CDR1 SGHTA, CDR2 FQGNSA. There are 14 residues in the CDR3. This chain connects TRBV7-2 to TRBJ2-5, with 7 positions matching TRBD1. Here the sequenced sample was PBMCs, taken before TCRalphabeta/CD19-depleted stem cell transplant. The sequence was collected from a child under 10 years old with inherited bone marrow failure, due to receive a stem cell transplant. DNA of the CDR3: TGTGCCAGCAGTTTAGCAGGGGGCCAAGAGACCCAGTACTTC. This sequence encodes CASSLAGGQETQYF.